This T cell receptor beta chain was recovered during a study of shared clonotypes between healthy human individuals. Overall study findings and caveats: Shared across several donors were approximately 5% of the naive CD4 clonotypes. Clonotypes shared by all four sorted-subset donors had higher generation probabilities than non-shared clonotypes.

On this clone: The antigen is not known.

Trimming pared 3 bases from V and 5 bases from J, leaving 10 bases between. Looked up from germline, CDR1 is SGHTA and CDR2 is FQGTGA. This CDR3 contains 13 residues. The split of CD4+ cells yielded CD45RA+ naive and CD45RA-negative memory subsets. Sequenced by immunoSEQ multiplex PCR; TCRdb stores in-frame clones only, minus some. Of 1 million to 1.3 million clones detected, about 84% appear once; the ten largest clones hold roughly 0.65%. The chain combines TRBV7-3 with TRBJ1-2; D not resolved. Sequenced input: memory CD4+ T cells from PBMCs. The subset: CD45RA-negative fraction. The TCR sequence derives from a man between 18 and 35 years old in good health. Some clones in this sample may be carry-over from other donors' samples. The CDR3 region is CASSLLHGYGYTF. CDR3 sequence (DNA): TGTGCCAGCAGCTTGCTTCACGGGTATGGCTACACCTTC.